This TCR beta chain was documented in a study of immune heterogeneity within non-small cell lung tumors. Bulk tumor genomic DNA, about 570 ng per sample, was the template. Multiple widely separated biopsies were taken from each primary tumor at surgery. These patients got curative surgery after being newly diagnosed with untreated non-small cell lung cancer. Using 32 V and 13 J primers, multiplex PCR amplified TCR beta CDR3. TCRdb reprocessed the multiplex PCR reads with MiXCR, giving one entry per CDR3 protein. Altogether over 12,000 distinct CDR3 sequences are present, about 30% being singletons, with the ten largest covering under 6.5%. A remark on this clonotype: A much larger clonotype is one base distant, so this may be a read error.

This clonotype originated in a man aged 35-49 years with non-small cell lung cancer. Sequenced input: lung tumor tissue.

This chain's CDR3 is CSVQQDRNTEAFF. For the CDR3, the DNA is TGCAGCGTACAGCAAGACCGAAACACTGAAGCTTTCTTT. This sequence joins TRBV29-1 and TRBJ1-1; D gene uncertain. Germline V lookup: CDR1 SQVTM, CDR2 ANQGSEA. This CDR3 has 13 residues. V lost 6 bases to trimming and J lost 2 bases, with 13 bases between them. The full variable domain, rest sourced from reference TRBV29-1 and TRBJ1-1, is SAVISQKPSRDICQRGTSLTIQCQVDSQVTMMFWYRQQPGQSLTLIATANQGSEATYESGFVIDKFPISRPNLTFSTLTVSNMSPEDSSIYLCSVQQDRNTEAFFGQGTRLTVV.